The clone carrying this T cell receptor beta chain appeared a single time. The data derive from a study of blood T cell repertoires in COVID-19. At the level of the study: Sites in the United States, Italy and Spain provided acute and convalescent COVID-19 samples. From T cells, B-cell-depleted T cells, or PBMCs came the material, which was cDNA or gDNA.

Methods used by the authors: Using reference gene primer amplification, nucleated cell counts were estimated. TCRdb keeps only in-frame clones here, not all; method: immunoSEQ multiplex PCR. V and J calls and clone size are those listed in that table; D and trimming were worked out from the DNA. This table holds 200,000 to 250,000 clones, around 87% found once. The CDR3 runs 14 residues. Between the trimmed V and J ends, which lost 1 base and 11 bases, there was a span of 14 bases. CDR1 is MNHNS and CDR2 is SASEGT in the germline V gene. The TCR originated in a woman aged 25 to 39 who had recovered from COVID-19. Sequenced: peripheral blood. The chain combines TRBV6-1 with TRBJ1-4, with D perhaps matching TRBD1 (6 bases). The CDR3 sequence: CASSEVAGVRKLFF. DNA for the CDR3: TGTGCCAGCAGTGAAGTGGCAGGGGTAAGGAAACTGTTTTTT.